The clone carrying this T cell receptor beta chain has only a few counts. Its target is unknown. The investigators reverse transcribed all of the isolated RNA, so they sequenced expressed TCRB transcripts. Profiling relied on immunoSEQ multiplex PCR, and the TCRdb table lists in-frame clones only, not all of them. This sample carries over 120,000 clones, about 10% of them seen once, and the ten largest clones take 1.3%. This sample stems from a study of beta chain features in type 1 diabetes. General observations from the study: All four CD4+ subsets of Type 1 diabetes patients contained TCRB CDR3s that were moderately but significantly shorter.

The sample consisted of naive CD4+ T cells from blood. This receptor was identified in a man between 18 and 35 years old in good health.

The CDR3, as DNA: TGTGCCAGCAGCCAAGATGACAAATATGGCTACACCTTC. It translates to CASSQDDKYGYTF. This chain links TRBV4-2 with TRBJ1-2; D ambiguous. CDR1 and CDR2 from the germline V gene are LGHNA and YNFKEQ. V was clipped by 0 bases and J by 5 bases, with 7 bases between them. This CDR3 comprises 13 residues.